These T cell receptor beta chains were read from a single sample in a study of T-cell reconstitution after alpha-beta-depleted transplantation in children. TCRdb passed the PCR reads through MiXCR, listing each CDR3 protein once. The data hold approximately 270,000 distinct CDR3 sequences, with more than 20% observed a single time. Sequences were derived from PBMCs, mostly from graft donor cells, sampled 360 days after TCRalphabeta/CD19-depleted stem cell transplant. These receptors were taken from a female patient aged 2 to 10 who had a stem cell transplant for congenital amegakaryocytic thrombocytopenia, so the T cells may come from the graft donor. The CDR3 runs from the conserved cysteine through the conserved F or W. Not every row has a clone size; where given, it reads once, few, many or a size class.

CASSGTQETQYF	-	TRBV12-3/TRBV12-4	TRBJ2-5
CSAGMGYEQYF	many	TRBV29-1	TRBJ2-7
CSARVPGGYNEQFF	-	TRBV20-1	TRBJ2-1
CASSLVGRETQYF	few	TRBV7-2	TRBJ2-5
CSVEEAGGHYGYTF	-	TRBV29-1	TRBJ1-2
CASSVGGNINEQFF	-	TRBV5-1	TRBJ2-1
CASSKGRTLTNTEAFF	once	TRBV19	TRBJ1-1
CASSPGLAGHTDTQYF	few	TRBV14	TRBJ2-3
CASSPPNGGISTDTQYF	-	TRBV18	TRBJ2-3
CASRGGDYTF	-	TRBV12-3/TRBV12-4	TRBJ1-2
CASSLGLAVAGELFF	few	TRBV12-3/TRBV12-4	TRBJ2-2
CSARKFLAGVNEQYF	-	TRBV20-1	TRBJ2-7
CSASGGYEQYF	few	TRBV20-1	TRBJ2-7
CASSQRESYEQYF	-	TRBV3-1	TRBJ2-7
CASSLTVWTEAFF	-	TRBV7-9	TRBJ1-1
CSARGQTLNTGELFF	few	TRBV20-1	TRBJ2-2
CASSKTSGGADTQYF	few	TRBV12-3/TRBV12-4	TRBJ2-3
CASSLITPYNEQFF	few	TRBV28	TRBJ2-1
CAISPSSGNTIYF	many	TRBV10-3	TRBJ1-3
CSGGQGSSYEQYF	-	TRBV29-1	TRBJ2-7
CSALGYEGTHEQYF	-	TRBV20-1	TRBJ2-7
CASNPPGASPEAFF	-	TRBV6-2/TRBV6-3	TRBJ1-1
CASSLGLFTGKSYEQYF	-	TRBV12-3/TRBV12-4	TRBJ2-7
CASSPGQGNTGELFF	-	TRBV7-9	TRBJ2-2
CSAMGLPNSYNEQFF	few	TRBV20-1	TRBJ2-1
CASSQETWTSNEQFF	few	TRBV4-3	TRBJ2-1
CASSHRDSGDSPLHF	few	TRBV18	TRBJ1-6
CASRTSWEYNEQFF	-	TRBV12-3/TRBV12-4	TRBJ2-1
CSAHRDRYEQYF	-	TRBV20-1	TRBJ2-7
CASSQVAGDLNEQFF	few	TRBV4-2	TRBJ2-1
CASSLLSGKGGDTQYF	-	TRBV28	TRBJ2-3
CASSPGLAGGEQFF	few	TRBV11-2	TRBJ2-1
CSAPGGVNTEAFF	-	TRBV20-1	TRBJ1-1
CASSPGGWDMHGYTF	-	TRBV7-6	TRBJ1-2
CASSQGLKGPMEQYF	few	TRBV4-1	TRBJ2-3
CASRYTGLGYGYTF	few	TRBV6-5	TRBJ1-2
CASSPPLGTQYF	-	TRBV3-1	TRBJ2-5
CASSRTQGAASIQYF	few	TRBV7-2	TRBJ2-4
CSASPYGYTF	-	TRBV20-1	TRBJ1-2
CASSQETSDKPYNEQFF	-	TRBV4-2	TRBJ2-1
CAGSERTETYEQYF	-	TRBV13	TRBJ2-7
CASSSGAETQYF	-	TRBV7-6	TRBJ2-5
CASSLTDWATEAFF	-	TRBV11-2	TRBJ1-1
CASNFPGQGQETQYF	-	TRBV7-9	TRBJ2-5
CASSDPHRSTDTQYF	-	TRBV27	TRBJ2-3
CASSYSIAAGTGDF	-	TRBV6-2/TRBV6-3	TRBJ2-4
CASSRRQVAEAFF	few	TRBV6-5	TRBJ1-1
CASIARANEQFF	once	TRBV2	TRBJ2-1
CASRPPNSEAFF	few	TRBV9	TRBJ1-1
CASSLLGGPGENIQYF	-	TRBV2	TRBJ2-4
CASSLEMNTIYF	-	TRBV7-2	TRBJ1-3
CASSLLQSYEQYF	-	TRBV5-1	TRBJ2-7
CASSQKGSFQETQYF	few	TRBV4-2	TRBJ2-5
CASSPPMSSRANTEAFF	-	TRBV18	TRBJ1-1
CAISDTWEGGDTQYF	few	TRBV10-3	TRBJ2-3